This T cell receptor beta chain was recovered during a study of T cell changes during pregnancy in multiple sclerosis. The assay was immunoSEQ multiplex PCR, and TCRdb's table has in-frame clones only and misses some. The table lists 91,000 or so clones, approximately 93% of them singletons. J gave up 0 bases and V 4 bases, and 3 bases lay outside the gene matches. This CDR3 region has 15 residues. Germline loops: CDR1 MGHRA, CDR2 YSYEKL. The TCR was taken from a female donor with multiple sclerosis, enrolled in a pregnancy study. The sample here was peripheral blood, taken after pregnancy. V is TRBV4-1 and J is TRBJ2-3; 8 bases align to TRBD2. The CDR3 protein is CASSLLAGSTDTQYF. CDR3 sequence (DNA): TGCGCCAGCAGCCTCTTAGCGGGGAGCACAGATACGCAGTATTTT.